This section outlines one TCR beta chain sequence together with its context. The assay was immunoSEQ multiplex PCR, and TCRdb's table has in-frame clones only and misses some. The data show approximately 200,000 clones, approximately 83% seen once. The CDR3 consists of 14 residues. CDR1 MNHEY and CDR2 SVGAGI come from the germline V gene. Trimming left V 7 bases short and J 1 base short, with 14 bases between. Symptom resolution, clearance, or two negative PCRs marked the recovered donors of Cohort 3. This specimen belongs to a study of blood T cell repertoires in COVID-19. Turning to the study itself: Both acute and convalescent COVID-19 samples were obtained from the United States, Italy and Spain.

This TCR came from a man aged 40-50 years who had recovered from COVID-19. The genes are TRBV6-5 and TRBJ2-7, with a tentative D call TRBD1 (6 bases). Input material: PBMCs or T cells enriched from blood (not recorded which). The CDR3 sequence is CASKAQGLSYEQYF. The CDR3 DNA reads as TGTGCCAGCAAGGCTCAGGGGCTTTCCTACGAGCAGTACTTC.